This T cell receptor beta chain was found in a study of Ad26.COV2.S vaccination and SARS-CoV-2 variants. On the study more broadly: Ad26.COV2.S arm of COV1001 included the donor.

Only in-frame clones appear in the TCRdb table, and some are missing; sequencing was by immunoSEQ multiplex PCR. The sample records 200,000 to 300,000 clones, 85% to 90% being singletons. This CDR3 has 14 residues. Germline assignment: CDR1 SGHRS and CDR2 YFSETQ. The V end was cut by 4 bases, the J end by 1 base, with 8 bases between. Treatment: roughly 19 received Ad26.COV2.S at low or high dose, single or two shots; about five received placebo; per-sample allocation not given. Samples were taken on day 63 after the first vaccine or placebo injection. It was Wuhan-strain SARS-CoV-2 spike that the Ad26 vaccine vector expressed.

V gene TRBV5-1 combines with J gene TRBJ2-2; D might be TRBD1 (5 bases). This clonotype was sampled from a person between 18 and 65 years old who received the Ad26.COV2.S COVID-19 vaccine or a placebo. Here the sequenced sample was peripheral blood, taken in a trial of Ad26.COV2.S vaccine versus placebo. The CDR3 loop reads CASSLTGNTGELFF. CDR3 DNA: TGCGCCAGCAGCCTTACAGGGAACACCGGGGAGCTGTTTTTT.